This T cell receptor beta chain was captured by sequencing in a study of cytotoxic CD8 clonotypes in ibrutinib-treated CLL. The overall study: Across the patients, some ten were relapsed/refractory, about 15 treatment-naive and 17 to 18 IGHV unmutated. Whole-study results and caveats: Ibrutinib response saw clonality rise, and progression saw it return toward baseline. At baseline, clonality was higher than in age-matched healthy donors and correlated with CD8+ counts.

About this clone itself: What it recognizes is unknown.

With V trimmed by 1 base and J by 1 base, 2 bases remained unmatched. The V gene's germline CDR1 is LGHNA and CDR2 YSLEER. The CDR3 totals 15 residues. Profiling relied on immunoSEQ multiplex PCR, and the TCRdb table lists in-frame clones only, not all of them. Among roughly 150,000 clones listed, about 88% were seen once. The sample in question was PBMCs, obtained at disease progression, from a patient treated with ibrutinib. The receptor was isolated from a human donor with chronic lymphocytic leukemia. V and J are TRBV4-3 and TRBJ2-5; 8 bases match TRBD1. CDR3 in DNA: TGCGCCAGCAGCCAAGGGGACAGGTCCCAAGAGACCCAGTACTTC. This gives the protein CASSQGDRSQETQYF.